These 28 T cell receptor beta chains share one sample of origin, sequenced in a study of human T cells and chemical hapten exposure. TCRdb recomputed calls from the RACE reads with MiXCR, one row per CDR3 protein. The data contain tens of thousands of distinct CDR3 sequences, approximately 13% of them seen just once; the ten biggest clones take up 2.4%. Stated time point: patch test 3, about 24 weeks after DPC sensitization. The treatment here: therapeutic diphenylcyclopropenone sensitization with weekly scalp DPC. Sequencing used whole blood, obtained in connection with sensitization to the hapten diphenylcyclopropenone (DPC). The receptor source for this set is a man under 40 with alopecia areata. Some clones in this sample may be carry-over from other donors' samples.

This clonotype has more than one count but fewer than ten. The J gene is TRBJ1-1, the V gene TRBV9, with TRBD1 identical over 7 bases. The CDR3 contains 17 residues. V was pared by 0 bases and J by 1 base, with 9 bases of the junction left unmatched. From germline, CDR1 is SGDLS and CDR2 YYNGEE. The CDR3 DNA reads TGTGCCAGCAGCGTAGAGGGGGCCGGGGATCGGAACACTGAAGCTTTCTTT. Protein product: CASSVEGAGDRNTEAFF.

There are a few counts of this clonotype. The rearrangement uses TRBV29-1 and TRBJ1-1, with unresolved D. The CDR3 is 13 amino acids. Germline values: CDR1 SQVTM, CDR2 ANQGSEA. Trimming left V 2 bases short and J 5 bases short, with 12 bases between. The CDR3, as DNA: TGCAGCGTTGAAAGGGCAGTAGGAACTGAAGCTTTCTTT. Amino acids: CSVERAVGTEAFF.

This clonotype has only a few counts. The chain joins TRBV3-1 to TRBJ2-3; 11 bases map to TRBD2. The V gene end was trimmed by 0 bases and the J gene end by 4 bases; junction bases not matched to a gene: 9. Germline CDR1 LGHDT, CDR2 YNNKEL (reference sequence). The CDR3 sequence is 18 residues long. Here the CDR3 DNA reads TGTGCCAGCAGCCAAGATCCCCCGCTAGCGGGGGGTGCAGATACGCAGTATTTT. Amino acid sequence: CASSQDPPLAGGADTQYF.

CDR3 coding DNA: TGTGCCAGCAGCCTAGACACCGGGGAGCTGTTTTTT. Protein: CASSLDTGELFF. This chain links TRBV7-9 with TRBJ2-2; D not resolved. Per the germline V gene, CDR1 is SEHNR and CDR2 is FQNEAQ (reference sequence). This CDR3 comprises 12 residues. The V and J ends lost 5 bases and 3 bases respectively, with 4 bases between them.

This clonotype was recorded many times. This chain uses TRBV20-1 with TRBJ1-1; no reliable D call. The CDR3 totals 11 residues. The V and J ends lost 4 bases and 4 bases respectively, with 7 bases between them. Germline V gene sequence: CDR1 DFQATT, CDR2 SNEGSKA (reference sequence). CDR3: CSAIVRTEAFF. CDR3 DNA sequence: TGCAGTGCTATCGTCCGCACTGAAGCTTTCTTT.

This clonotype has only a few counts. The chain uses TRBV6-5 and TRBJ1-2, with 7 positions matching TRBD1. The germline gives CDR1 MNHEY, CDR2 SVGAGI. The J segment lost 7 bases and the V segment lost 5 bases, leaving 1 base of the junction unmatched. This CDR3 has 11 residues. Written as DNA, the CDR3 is TGTGCCAGCAGTACAGGGGTTGGCTACACCTTC. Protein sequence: CASSTGVGYTF.

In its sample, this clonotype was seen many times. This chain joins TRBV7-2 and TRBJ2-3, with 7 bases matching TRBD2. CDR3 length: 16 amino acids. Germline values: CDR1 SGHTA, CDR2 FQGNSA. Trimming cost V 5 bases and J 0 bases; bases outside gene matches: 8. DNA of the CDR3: TGTGCCAGCAGCCTAAGACTAGCCGGTAGCACAGATACGCAGTATTTT. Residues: CASSLRLAGSTDTQYF.

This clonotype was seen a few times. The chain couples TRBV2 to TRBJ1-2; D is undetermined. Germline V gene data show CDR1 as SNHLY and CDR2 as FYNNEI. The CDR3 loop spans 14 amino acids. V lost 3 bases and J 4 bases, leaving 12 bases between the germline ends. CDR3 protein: CASSEGRVCYGYTF. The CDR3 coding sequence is TGTGCCAGCAGTGAGGGGAGGGTATGCTATGGCTACACCTTC.

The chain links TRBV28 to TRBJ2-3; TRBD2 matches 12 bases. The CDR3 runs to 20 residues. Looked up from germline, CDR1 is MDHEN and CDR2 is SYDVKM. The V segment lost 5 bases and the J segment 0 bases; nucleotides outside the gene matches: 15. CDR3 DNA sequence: TGTGCCAGCAGTCCCACTAGCGGGGGGAGCATACCCCTTAGCACAGATACGCAGTATTTT. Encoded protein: CASSPTSGGSIPLSTDTQYF.

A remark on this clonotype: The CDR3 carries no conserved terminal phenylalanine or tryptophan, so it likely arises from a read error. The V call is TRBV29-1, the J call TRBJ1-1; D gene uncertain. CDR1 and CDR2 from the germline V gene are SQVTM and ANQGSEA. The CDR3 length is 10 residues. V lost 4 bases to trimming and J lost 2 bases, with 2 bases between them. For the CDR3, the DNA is TGCAGCGTTGTAAACACTGAAGCTTTCTCT. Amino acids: CSVVNTEAFS.

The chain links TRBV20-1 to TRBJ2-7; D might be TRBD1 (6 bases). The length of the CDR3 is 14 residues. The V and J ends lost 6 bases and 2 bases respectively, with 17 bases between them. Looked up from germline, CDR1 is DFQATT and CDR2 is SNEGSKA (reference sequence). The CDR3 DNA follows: TGCAGTGCAACTAACAGGGTTCGTACCTACGAGCAGTACTTC. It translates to CSATNRVRTYEQYF.

CDR3 DNA sequence: TGCGCCAGCAGCCAAGATTGGGGACTAGCTTCAGATACGCAGTATTTT. The encoded protein is CASSQDWGLASDTQYF. This chain connects TRBV4-1 to TRBJ2-3; 9 bases are a match to TRBD2. Germline values: CDR1 MGHRA, CDR2 YSYEKL. The CDR3 extends over 16 amino acids. With 0 bases clipped from V and 4 bases from J, the junction kept 5 bases outside the gene matches.

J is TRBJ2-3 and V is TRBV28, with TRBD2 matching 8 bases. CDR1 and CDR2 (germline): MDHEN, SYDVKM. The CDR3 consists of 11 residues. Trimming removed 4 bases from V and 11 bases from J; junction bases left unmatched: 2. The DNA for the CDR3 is TGTGCCAGCAGTTCCCGGGGGGGGCAGTATTTT. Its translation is CASSSRGGQYF.

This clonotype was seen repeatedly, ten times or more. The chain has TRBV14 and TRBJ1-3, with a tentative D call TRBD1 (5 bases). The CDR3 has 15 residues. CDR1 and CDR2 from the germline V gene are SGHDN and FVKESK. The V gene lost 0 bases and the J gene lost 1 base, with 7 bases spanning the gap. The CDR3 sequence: CASSQDWGSGNTIYF. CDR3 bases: TGTGCCAGCAGCCAAGATTGGGGGTCTGGAAACACCATATATTTT.

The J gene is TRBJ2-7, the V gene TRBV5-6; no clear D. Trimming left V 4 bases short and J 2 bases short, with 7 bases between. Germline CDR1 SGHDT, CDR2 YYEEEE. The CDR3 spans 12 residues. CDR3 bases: TGTGCCAGCAGCGTTGGGGCCTACGAGCAGTACTTC. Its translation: CASSVGAYEQYF.

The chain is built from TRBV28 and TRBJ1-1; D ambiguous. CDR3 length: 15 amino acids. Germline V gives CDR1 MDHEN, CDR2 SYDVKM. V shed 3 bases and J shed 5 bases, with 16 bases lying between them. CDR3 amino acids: CASSFLWAGGTEAFF. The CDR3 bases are TGTGCCAGCAGTTTCTTGTGGGCGGGAGGGACTGAAGCTTTCTTT.

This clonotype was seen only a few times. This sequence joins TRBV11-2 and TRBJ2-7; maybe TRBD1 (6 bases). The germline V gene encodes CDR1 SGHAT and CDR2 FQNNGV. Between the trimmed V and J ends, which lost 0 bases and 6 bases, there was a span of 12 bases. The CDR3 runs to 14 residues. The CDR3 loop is CASSLDLGAVEQYF. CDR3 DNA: TGTGCCAGCAGCTTAGATCTGGGGGCCGTCGAGCAGTACTTC.

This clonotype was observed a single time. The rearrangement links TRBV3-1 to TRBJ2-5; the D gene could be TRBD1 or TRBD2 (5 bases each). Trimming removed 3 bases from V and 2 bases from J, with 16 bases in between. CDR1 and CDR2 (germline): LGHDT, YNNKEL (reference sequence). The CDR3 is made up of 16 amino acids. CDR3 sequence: CASSHILRGGQETQYF. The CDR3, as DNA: TGTGCCAGCAGCCATATACTCCGTGGGGGACAAGAGACCCAGTACTTC.

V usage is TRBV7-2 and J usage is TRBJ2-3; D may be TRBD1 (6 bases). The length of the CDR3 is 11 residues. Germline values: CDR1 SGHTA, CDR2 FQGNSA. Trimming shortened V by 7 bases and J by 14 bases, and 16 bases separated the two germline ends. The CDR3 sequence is CASTPVRGSYF. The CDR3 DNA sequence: TGTGCCAGCACCCCCGTGAGGGGGTCGTATTTT.

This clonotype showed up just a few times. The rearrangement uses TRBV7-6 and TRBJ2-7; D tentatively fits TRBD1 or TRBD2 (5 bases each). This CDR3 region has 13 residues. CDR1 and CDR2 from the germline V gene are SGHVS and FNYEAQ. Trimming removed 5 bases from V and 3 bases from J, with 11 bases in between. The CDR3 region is CASSPGPNYEQYF. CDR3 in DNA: TGTGCCAGCAGCCCGGGACCAAACTACGAGCAGTACTTC.

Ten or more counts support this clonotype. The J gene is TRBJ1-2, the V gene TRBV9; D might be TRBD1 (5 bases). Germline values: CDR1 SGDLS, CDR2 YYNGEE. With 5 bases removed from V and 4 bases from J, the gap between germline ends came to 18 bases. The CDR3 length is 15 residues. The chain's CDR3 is CASSFGTLSGYGYTF. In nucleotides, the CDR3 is TGTGCCAGCAGTTTCGGGACTCTCTCGGGCTATGGCTACACCTTC.

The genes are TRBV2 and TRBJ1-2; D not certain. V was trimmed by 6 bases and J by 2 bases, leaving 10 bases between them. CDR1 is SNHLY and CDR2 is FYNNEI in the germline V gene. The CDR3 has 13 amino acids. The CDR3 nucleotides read TGTGCCAGCAGGGAATCGAAAAACTATGGCTACACCTTC. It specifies CASRESKNYGYTF.

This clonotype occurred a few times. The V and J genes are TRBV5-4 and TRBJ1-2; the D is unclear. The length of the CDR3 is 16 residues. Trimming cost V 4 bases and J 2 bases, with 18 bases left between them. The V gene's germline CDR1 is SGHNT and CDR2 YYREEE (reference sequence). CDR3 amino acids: CASSNFTTRPNYGYTF. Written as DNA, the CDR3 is TGTGCCAGCAGCAATTTCACCACTCGGCCCAACTATGGCTACACCTTC.

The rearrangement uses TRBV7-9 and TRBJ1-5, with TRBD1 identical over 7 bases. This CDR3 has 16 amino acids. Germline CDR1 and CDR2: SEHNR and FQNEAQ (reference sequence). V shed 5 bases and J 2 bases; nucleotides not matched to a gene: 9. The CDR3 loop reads CASSKTGSGRNQPQHF. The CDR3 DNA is TGTGCCAGCAGCAAGACAGGGTCAGGGCGCAATCAGCCCCAGCATTTT.

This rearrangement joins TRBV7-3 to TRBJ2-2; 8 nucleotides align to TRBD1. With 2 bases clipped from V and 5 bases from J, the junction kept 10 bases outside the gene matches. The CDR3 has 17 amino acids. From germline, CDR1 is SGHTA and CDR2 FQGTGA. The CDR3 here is CASSLSGGRGLTGELFF. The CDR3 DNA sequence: TGTGCCAGCAGCTTATCAGGGGGCAGGGGGCTGACCGGGGAGCTGTTTTTT.

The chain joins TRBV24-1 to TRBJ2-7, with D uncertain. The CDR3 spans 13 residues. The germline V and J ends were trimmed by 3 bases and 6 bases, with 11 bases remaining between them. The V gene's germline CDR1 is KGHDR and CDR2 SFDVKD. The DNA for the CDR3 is TGTGCCACCAGTGATACGGCAAAAGGCGAGCAGTACTTC. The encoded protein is CATSDTAKGEQYF.

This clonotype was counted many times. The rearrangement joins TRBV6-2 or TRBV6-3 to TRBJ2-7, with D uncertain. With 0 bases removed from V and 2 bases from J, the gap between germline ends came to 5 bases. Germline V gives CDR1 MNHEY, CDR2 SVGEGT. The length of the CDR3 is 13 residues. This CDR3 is CASSYSSPYEQYF. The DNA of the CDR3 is TGTGCCAGCAGTTACTCGAGTCCCTACGAGCAGTACTTC.

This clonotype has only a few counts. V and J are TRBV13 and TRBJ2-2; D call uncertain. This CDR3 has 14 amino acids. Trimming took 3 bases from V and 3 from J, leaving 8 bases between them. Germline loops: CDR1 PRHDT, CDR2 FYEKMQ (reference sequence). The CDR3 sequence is CASSFWGYTGELFF. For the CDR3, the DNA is TGTGCCAGCAGCTTCTGGGGATACACCGGGGAGCTGTTTTTT.